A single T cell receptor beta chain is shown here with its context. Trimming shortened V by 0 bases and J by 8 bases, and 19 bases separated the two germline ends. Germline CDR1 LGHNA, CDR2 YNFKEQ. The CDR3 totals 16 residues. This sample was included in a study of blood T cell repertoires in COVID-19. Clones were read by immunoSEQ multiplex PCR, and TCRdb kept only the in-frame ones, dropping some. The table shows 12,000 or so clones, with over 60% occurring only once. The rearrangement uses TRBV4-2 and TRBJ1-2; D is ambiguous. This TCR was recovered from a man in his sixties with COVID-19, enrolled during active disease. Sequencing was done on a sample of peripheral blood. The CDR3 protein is CASSQDQTSPAGGYTF. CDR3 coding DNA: TGTGCCAGCAGCCAAGATCAAACCTCCCCAGCGGGCGGCTACACCTTC.